This TCR beta chain was retrieved from a study of cytomegalovirus exposure and HLA in healthy donors. Primers for the PCR totalled 60 Vbeta and 13 Jbeta. Libraries were prepared by immunoSEQ multiplex PCR; TCRdb keeps only in-frame clonotypes and omits some of them. Seen here are about 130,000 clones, roughly three quarters observed once, and the top ten hold around 2%. Germline V gene sequence: CDR1 GTSNPN, CDR2 SVGIG (reference sequence). Trimming shortened V by 0 bases and J by 8 bases, and 11 bases separated the two germline ends. CDR3 length: 13 residues. This receptor was taken from a man aged 30 to 39 in good health and CMV-seronegative. The chain has TRBV30 and TRBJ2-1, with D maybe TRBD2 (5 bases). What was sequenced was PBMCs. The CDR3 region is CAWSVEGGYEQFF. The CDR3 nucleotides are TGTGCCTGGAGTGTAGAGGGTGGGTATGAGCAGTTCTTC.